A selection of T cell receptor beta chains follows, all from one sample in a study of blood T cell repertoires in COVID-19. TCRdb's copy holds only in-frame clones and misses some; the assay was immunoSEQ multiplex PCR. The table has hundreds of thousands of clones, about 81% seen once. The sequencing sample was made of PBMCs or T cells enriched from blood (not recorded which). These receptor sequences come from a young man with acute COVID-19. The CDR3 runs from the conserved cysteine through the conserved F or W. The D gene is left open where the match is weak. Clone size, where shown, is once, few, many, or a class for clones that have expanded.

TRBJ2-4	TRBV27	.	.	CASRSSGKNIQYF	TGTGCCAGCAGGAGTAGCGGCAAAAACATTCAGTACTTC
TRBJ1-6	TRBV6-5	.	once	CASAKLGSPGSPLHF	TGTGCCAGCGCAAAACTTGGGTCCCCGGGATCACCCCTCCACTTT
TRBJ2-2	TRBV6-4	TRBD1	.	CASRSTGGALGELFF	TGTGCCAGCAGATCTACAGGGGGCGCGTTAGGGGAGCTGTTTTTT
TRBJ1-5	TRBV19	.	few	CASSIALGVGSNQPQHF	TGTGCCAGTAGTATAGCTTTAGGGGTCGGATCCAATCAGCCCCAGCATTTT
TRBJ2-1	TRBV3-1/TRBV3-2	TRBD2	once	CASSARTSGDYNEQFF	TGTGCCAGCAGCGCCCGGACTAGCGGGGACTACAATGAGCAGTTCTTC
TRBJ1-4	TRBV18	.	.	CASSPQGSGTNEKLFF	TGTGCCAGCTCACCGCAGGGAAGTGGGACTAATGAAAAACTGTTTTTT
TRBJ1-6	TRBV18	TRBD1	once	CASSIGTGVAPLHF	TGTGCCAGCTCAATCGGGACAGGGGTGGCACCCCTCCACTTT
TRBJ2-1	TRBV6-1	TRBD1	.	CASSAHGTGERNEQFF	TGTGCCAGCAGTGCACACGGGACAGGGGAGCGCAATGAGCAGTTCTTC
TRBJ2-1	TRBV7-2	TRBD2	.	CASSVTSGSYNEQFF	TGTGCCAGCAGCGTAACTAGCGGGTCCTACAATGAGCAGTTCTTC
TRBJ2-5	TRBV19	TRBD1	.	CASSMRSGTDLETQYF	TGTGCCAGTAGTATGAGATCCGGGACAGATCTAGAGACCCAGTACTTC
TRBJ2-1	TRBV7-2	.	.	CASSQYINNEQFF	TGTGCCAGCAGCCAATACATCAACAATGAGCAGTTCTTC